A single sample is the source of the 7 T cell receptor beta chains below, sequenced in a study of blood T cell repertoires in COVID-19. Sequenced by immunoSEQ multiplex PCR; TCRdb stores in-frame clones only, minus some. The sample contains fewer than 250,000 clones, around four fifths of which appear only once. The sample consisted of peripheral blood. These receptors came from a man in his fifties with acute or convalescent COVID-19.

CDR3 loop: CASSENNGEQYF. For the CDR3, the DNA is TGTGCCAGCAGCGAGAATAACGGGGAGCAGTACTTC. The V gene is TRBV9, the J gene TRBJ2-7; D is uncertain. This CDR3 is 12 amino acids long. Germline lookup yields CDR1 SGDLS and CDR2 YYNGEE. Trimming removed 3 bases at V and 7 bases at J, with 11 bases between.

The chain recombines TRBV27 with TRBJ2-1; D gene unclear. Germline values: CDR1 MNHEY, CDR2 SMNVEV (reference sequence). CDR3 length: 13 residues. Deletions cut 3 bases from V and 6 bases from J, with 9 bases between. The CDR3: CASSFAVFNEQFF. CDR3 nucleotides: TGTGCCAGCAGTTTTGCGGTTTTCAATGAGCAGTTCTTC.

Only one count was recorded for this clone. The rearrangement uses TRBV11-2 and TRBJ1-1; 7 bases match TRBD1. The CDR3 is made up of 14 amino acids. The ends lost 5 bases at V and 1 base at J; junction bases unmatched: 4. CDR1 is SGHAT, CDR2 FQNNGV, per germline. The CDR3 here is CASSIYRGNTEAFF. Written as DNA, the CDR3 is TGTGCCAGCAGCATCTACAGGGGGAACACTGAAGCTTTCTTT. The full variable domain, its missing parts supplied by reference TRBV11-2 and TRBJ1-1, is EAGVAQSPRYKIIEKRQSVAFWCNPISGHATLYWYQQILGQGPKLLIQFQNNGVVDDSQLPKDRFSAERLKGVDSTLKIQPAKLEDSAVYLCASSIYRGNTEAFFGQGTRLTVV.

Here the CDR3 reads CASILGGGSTDTQYF. For the CDR3, the DNA is TGTGCCAGCATTCTGGGCGGGGGGAGCACAGATACGCAGTATTTT. The chain employs TRBV28 and TRBJ2-3; 8 nucleotides align to TRBD2. Unmatched junction bases numbered 6, after V lost 7 bases and J lost 0 bases. The CDR3 contains 15 residues. From germline, CDR1 is MDHEN and CDR2 SYDVKM.

CDR3 sequence (DNA): TGCGCCAGCAGCCCCCGACAGGGGAGCCTTAGCAATCAGCCCCAGCATTTT. As protein: CASSPRQGSLSNQPQHF. The gene calls are TRBV4-1 and TRBJ1-5; 8 bases line up with TRBD1. Per the germline V gene, CDR1 is MGHRA and CDR2 is YSYEKL. The CDR3 length is 17 residues. With V trimmed by 4 bases and J by 0 bases, 8 bases remained unmatched.

The chain has TRBV18 and TRBJ1-5, with TRBD1 identical over 9 bases. Germline V lookup: CDR1 KGHSH, CDR2 LQKENI. There are 14 residues in the CDR3. V trimming: 6 bases; J trimming: 7 bases; junction bases outside the gene matches: 7. CDR3 residues: CASSTTGGQQPQHF. The CDR3 nucleotides read TGTGCCAGCTCGACTACAGGGGGCCAACAGCCCCAGCATTTT. The full variable domain, its missing parts supplied by reference TRBV18 and TRBJ1-5, is NAGVMQNPRHLVRRRGQEARLRCSPMKGHSHVYWYRQLPEEGLKFMVYLQKENIIDESGMPKERFSAEFPKEGPSILRIQQVVRGDSAAYFCASSTTGGQQPQHFGDGTRLSIL.

This chain joins TRBV7-9 and TRBJ2-7, with a possible D match to TRBD1 (6 bases). The germline V and J ends were trimmed by 2 bases and 5 bases, with 10 bases remaining between them. Germline CDR1 and CDR2: SEHNR and FQNEAQ (reference sequence). The CDR3 spans 13 residues. This CDR3 is CASSLRDTHEQYF. The CDR3 DNA sequence: TGTGCCAGCAGCTTACGGGACACTCACGAGCAGTACTTC.